The sequence of this T cell receptor (beta chain) was determined in a study of T cell repertoires in cytomegalovirus infection. Study information: In public TCR beta signatures, there were indications of both CMV infection and matching HLA type. General study results and limits: Using cumulative public TCR beta family frequency, the authors identified those who carried CMV together with the relevant HLA. In two of eight donors, the top clonotype was HLA-C-restricted CMV-specific.

The CDR3 has 16 residues. J lost 4 bases, V lost 4 bases, and 13 bases had no gene match. Germline CDR1 SGHTA, CDR2 FQGNSA. This clonotype was detected many times. The antigen is undetermined. TCRdb independently ran MiXCR on the reads; one entry per CDR3 protein. The sample records roughly 190,000 distinct CDR3 sequences, roughly 9.8% being singletons. The chain recombines TRBV7-2 with TRBJ2-7, with 7 bases that match TRBD1. This TCR derives from a human donor in good health (CMV status not recorded). Some clones in this sample may be carry-over from other donors' samples. The sample taken for sequencing was PBMCs. CDR3: CASSYTAGGATYEQYF. The CDR3 DNA reads TGTGCCAGCAGCTACACCGCAGGGGGTGCGACGTACGAGCAGTACTTC.